This T cell receptor beta chain was recorded in a study of T cell repertoires in cytomegalovirus infection. Whole-study context: Epitope selection comprised recently identified HLA-C-restricted CMV epitopes and well-studied HLA-B-restricted CMV epitopes. General study results and limits: HLA-C-restricted CMV-specific TCR beta clonotypes prevailed in the ex vivo response.

Concerning this clonotype itself: Its specificity is unknown.

The CDR3 length is 14 residues. Germline V lookup: CDR1 SNHLY, CDR2 FYNNEI. Trimming removed 3 bases at V and 2 bases at J, with 9 bases between. TCRdb fed the reads into MiXCR, producing one record per CDR3 protein. The top ten clones hold over 11% of a sample with some 940,000 distinct CDR3 sequences, roughly 30% of them seen once. The chain carries TRBV2 and TRBJ2-3, with no clear D. The sample here was cultured CD8+ T cells from PBMCs, taken from culture after CMV antigen stimulation. The receptor was isolated from a human donor in good health (CMV status not recorded). Some clones in this sample may be carry-over from other donors' samples. This CDR3 reads CASSDELSTDTQYF. The DNA of the CDR3 is TGTGCCAGCAGTGACGAACTTTCCACAGATACGCAGTATTTT. The full variable domain, rest sourced from reference TRBV2 and TRBJ2-3, is EPEVTQTPSHQVTQMGQEVILRCVPISNHLYFYWYRQILGQKVEFLVSFYNNEISEKSEIFDDQFSVERPDGSNFTLKIRSTKLEDSAMYFCASSDELSTDTQYFGPGTRLTVL.